This T cell receptor (beta chain) was identified during a study of blood T cells in healthy people across ages. Together with a sample-barcoded 5' primer, a J-beta primer mix was included in a second PCR lasting about 6 to 11 cycles. In TCRdb, the 5' RACE reads were re-called with MiXCR into one record per CDR3 protein. The data hold about 540,000 distinct CDR3 sequences, with approximately 25% observed a single time. There were at least 6 micrograms of total RNA extracted from every sample. This clonotype has more than one count but fewer than ten. What it recognizes is unknown. Study conclusions and caveats: Diversity of TCR beta per million T cells declined in a roughly linear way with age.

This sample was shared with a second study, whose subject was T cells of mothers and their children. This second report adds: cDNA was made from all extracted RNA, approximately 1.4 ug per 15 ul.

The clonotype comes from a boy aged 10-17 years in good health. The specimen sequenced was blood.

The CDR3 loop reads CASSLSVTVWEKLFF. The CDR3 nucleotides are TGTGCCAGCAGTTTGTCTGTTACAGTTTGGGAAAAACTGTTTTTT. The chain uses TRBV12-3 or TRBV12-4 and TRBJ1-4; no definite D call. The V end lost 3 bases, the J end lost 8 bases, and 16 bases lay between the germline ends. This CDR3 comprises 15 residues.